The 19 T cell receptor beta chains reported below all come from one sample, sequenced in a study. TCRdb used MiXCR to reprocess the RT-PCR reads, holding one entry per CDR3 protein. Here the sample spans hundreds of thousands of distinct CDR3 sequences, over 12% being singletons. The sequencing sample was made of memory CD4+ T cells from blood. All receptors come from a female donor in good health, serving as a healthy control.

The chain is built from TRBV12-3 or TRBV12-4 and TRBJ1-1, with 8 bases matching TRBD1. The CDR3 has 16 residues. The trim removed 5 bases at V and 4 bases at J, leaving 12 bases unmatched. CDR3 sequence (DNA): TGTGCCAGCAGTCCTCAGGGGGCGAGAGTAGTCACTGAAGCTTTCTTT. Protein sequence: CASSPQGARVVTEAFF.

This clonotype turned up a few times. The V gene is TRBV15, the J gene TRBJ2-5; tentatively, D is TRBD2 (5 bases). There are 15 residues in the CDR3. V was cut by 1 base and J by 9 bases, with 18 bases left in between. The germline CDR1 and CDR2 sequences are LNHNV and YYDKDF (reference sequence). The CDR3 coding sequence is TGTGCCACCAGCAGAGGAGGGATGGAGGCGGCGGCCCAGTACTTC. Residues: CATSRGGMEAAAQYF.

This clonotype was observed a few times. CDR3 sequence (DNA): TGCGCCAGCAGCGCGACACCCGGGAGTGAAAAACTGTTTTTT. It yields the protein CASSATPGSEKLFF. The chain joins TRBV5-1 to TRBJ1-4; D not certain. Germline CDR1 SGHRS, CDR2 YFSETQ. CDR3 length: 14 residues. V was trimmed by 4 bases and J by 7 bases, leaving 14 bases between them.

The sample holds a few counts of this clonotype. CDR3 DNA sequence: TGCGCCAGCAGCCAAGATTGGGGGCGGGGGATCAGGGACACCGGGGAGCTGTTTTTT. Residues: CASSQDWGRGIRDTGELFF. The V call is TRBV4-3, the J call TRBJ2-2; maybe TRBD2 (7 bases). Trimming removed 0 bases at V and 3 bases at J, with 20 bases between. The length of the CDR3 is 19 residues. The germline CDR1 and CDR2 sequences are LGHNA and YSLEER.

The table lists this clonotype with a few counts. The gene calls are TRBV6-5 and TRBJ1-1, with D uncertain. Germline V gives CDR1 MNHEY, CDR2 SVGAGI. Trimming stripped 7 bases from V and 1 base from J, with 13 bases between. The CDR3 sequence is 14 residues long. CDR3 DNA sequence: TGTGCCAGCACCCCGACCTGGGGGAACACTGAAGCTTTCTTT. It is translated as CASTPTWGNTEAFF.

This clonotype was found a few times. The V and J genes are TRBV9 and TRBJ2-5; D gene unclear. Germline assignment: CDR1 SGDLS and CDR2 YYNGEE. Trimming removed 0 bases from V and 2 bases from J, with 20 bases in between. The CDR3 has 18 amino acids. CDR3 nucleotides: TGTGCCAGCAGCGTAGGTGGGTCGTGGTCAGGACCGCAAGAGACCCAGTACTTC. Amino acid sequence: CASSVGGSWSGPQETQYF. Full variable domain (outside the CDR3, taken from reference TRBV9 and TRBJ2-5): DSGVTQTPKHLITATGQRVTLRCSPRSGDLSVYWYQQSLDQGLQFLIQYYNGEERAKGNILERFSAQQFPDLHSELNLSSLELGDSALYFCASSVGGSWSGPQETQYFGPGTRLLVL.

This clonotype appeared a few times. V is TRBV5-1 and J is TRBJ1-6, with 10 bases fitting TRBD1. Germline values: CDR1 SGHRS, CDR2 YFSETQ. V lost 4 bases to trimming and J lost 14 bases; unmatched junction nucleotides: 3. This CDR3 region has 12 residues. CDR3: CASSTGQGSLHF. The DNA of the CDR3 is TGCGCCAGCAGCACGGGACAGGGGTCCCTCCACTTT.

In its sample, this clonotype was seen many times. This chain joins TRBV9 and TRBJ1-3; 11 nucleotides agree with TRBD1. J was trimmed by 8 bases and V by 3 bases; bases with no gene match: 1. Germline CDR1 reads SGDLS; CDR2 reads YYNGEE. The CDR3 runs 13 residues. The CDR3 loop is CASSEGQGDTIYF. In DNA form, the CDR3 reads TGTGCCAGCAGCGAGGGACAGGGGGACACCATATATTTT.

On this clonotype itself: A much larger clonotype is one base distant, so this may be a read error. The chain has TRBV10-3 and TRBJ2-7, with 8 bases lining up with TRBD2. Germline CDR1 reads ENHRY; CDR2 reads SYGVKD. J was trimmed by 4 bases and V by 3 bases; bases with no gene match: 8. The CDR3 extends over 15 amino acids. The CDR3: CAISEGTRSRYEQYF. CDR3 nucleotides: TGTGCCATCAGTGAAGGGACTAGGAGTAGGTACGAGCAGTACTTC.

Many counts were recorded for this clonotype. CDR3 coding DNA: TGTGCCAGCAGCCTCCAGGGGCTAGCAGATACGCAGTATTTT. Translated: CASSLQGLADTQYF. The gene calls are TRBV7-2 and TRBJ2-3; the D gene is possibly TRBD1 (6 bases). CDR1 SGHTA and CDR2 FQGNSA come from the germline V gene. This CDR3 contains 14 residues. V was clipped by 5 bases and J by 4 bases, with 13 bases between them.

This clonotype was detected a few times. V is TRBV7-2 and J is TRBJ1-1; tentative D call: TRBD1 (5 bases). The CDR3 covers 16 residues. Germline values: CDR1 SGHTA, CDR2 FQGNSA. Trimming cost V 7 bases and J 1 base, with 19 bases left between them. The CDR3 spells CASTKGTGHPNTEAFF. The CDR3 nucleotides read TGTGCCAGCACCAAAGGAACAGGTCACCCGAACACTGAAGCTTTCTTT.

This sequence joins TRBV24-1 and TRBJ2-7; 10 nucleotides agree with TRBD2. The trim removed 2 bases at V and 5 bases at J, leaving 5 bases unmatched. The V gene's germline CDR1 is KGHDR and CDR2 SFDVKD. This CDR3 is 15 amino acids long. CDR3: CATSDWTSGRDEQYF. The CDR3 coding sequence is TGTGCCACCAGTGATTGGACTAGCGGACGGGACGAGCAGTACTTC.

This clonotype was seen repeatedly, ten times or more. The V and J genes are TRBV5-1 and TRBJ1-1; D is perhaps TRBD1 (6 bases). V lost 0 bases and J 4 bases, leaving 16 bases between the germline ends. The CDR3 runs to 16 residues. CDR1 SGHRS and CDR2 YFSETQ come from the germline V gene. The CDR3 reads CASSLVWGAGGTEAFF. The DNA for the CDR3 is TGCGCCAGCAGCTTGGTATGGGGGGCCGGCGGCACTGAAGCTTTCTTT.

This clonotype was recorded a few times. The chain combines TRBV7-8 with TRBJ1-5; the D gene is possibly TRBD1 (5 bases). This CDR3 has 16 residues. Germline CDR1 and CDR2: SGHVS and FQNEAQ. Trimming pared 0 bases from V and 5 bases from J, leaving 14 bases between. The CDR3 sequence is CASSLATRAGHQPQHF. The CDR3 DNA reads TGTGCCAGCAGCTTAGCCACCCGGGCAGGGCATCAGCCCCAGCATTTT.

The chain joins TRBV7-6 to TRBJ2-7; D tentatively reads TRBD1 or TRBD2 (9 bases each). The V and J ends lost 6 bases and 2 bases respectively, with 29 bases between them. CDR3 size: 19 residues. Germline V gene sequence: CDR1 SGHVS, CDR2 FNYEAQ. The CDR3: CASSLSTGGIGGRAYEQYF. The CDR3 bases are TGTGCCAGCAGTTTATCGACAGGGGGGATTGGCGGGAGGGCCTACGAGCAGTACTTC.

This clonotype has at least ten counts. This sequence joins TRBV9 and TRBJ2-5; D remains ambiguous. The CDR3 covers 15 residues. V shed 0 bases and J shed 2 bases, with 11 bases lying between them. Germline V gene data show CDR1 as SGDLS and CDR2 as YYNGEE. CDR3 amino acids: CASSVANSPQETQYF. Written as DNA, the CDR3 is TGTGCCAGCAGCGTAGCAAACTCCCCTCAAGAGACCCAGTACTTC.

The sample holds a few counts of this clonotype. This rearrangement joins TRBV6-2 or TRBV6-3 to TRBJ2-3; the D is unclear. Germline lookup yields CDR1 MNHEY and CDR2 SVGEGT. V lost 2 bases and J 2 bases, leaving 11 bases between the germline ends. The CDR3 has 15 residues. CDR3 DNA: TGTGCCAGCAGTTACGGCTCGACTTACACAGATACGCAGTATTTT. Protein product: CASSYGSTYTDTQYF.

With respect to this clonotype: A junction end diverges from the germline sequence, so it may reflect a read error. This chain connects TRBV12-3 or TRBV12-4 to TRBJ1-4; tentatively, D is TRBD1 (5 bases). This CDR3 contains 15 residues. The CDR3 DNA reads as TGTGCCAGCAGGTTAGGGGACTCAGGGCGCGAAAAACTGTTTTTT. Its translation is CASRLGDSGREKLFF.

In DNA, the CDR3 is TGTGCCTGGAGGGCTCGGGACGCGTACTATGGCTACACCTTC. It codes for CAWRARDAYYGYTF. The chain joins TRBV30 to TRBJ1-2, with a tentative D call TRBD1 (5 bases). The CDR3 spans 14 residues. V gave up 3 bases and J gave up 3 bases, with 14 bases separating them. Germline values: CDR1 GTSNPN, CDR2 SVGIG (reference sequence).